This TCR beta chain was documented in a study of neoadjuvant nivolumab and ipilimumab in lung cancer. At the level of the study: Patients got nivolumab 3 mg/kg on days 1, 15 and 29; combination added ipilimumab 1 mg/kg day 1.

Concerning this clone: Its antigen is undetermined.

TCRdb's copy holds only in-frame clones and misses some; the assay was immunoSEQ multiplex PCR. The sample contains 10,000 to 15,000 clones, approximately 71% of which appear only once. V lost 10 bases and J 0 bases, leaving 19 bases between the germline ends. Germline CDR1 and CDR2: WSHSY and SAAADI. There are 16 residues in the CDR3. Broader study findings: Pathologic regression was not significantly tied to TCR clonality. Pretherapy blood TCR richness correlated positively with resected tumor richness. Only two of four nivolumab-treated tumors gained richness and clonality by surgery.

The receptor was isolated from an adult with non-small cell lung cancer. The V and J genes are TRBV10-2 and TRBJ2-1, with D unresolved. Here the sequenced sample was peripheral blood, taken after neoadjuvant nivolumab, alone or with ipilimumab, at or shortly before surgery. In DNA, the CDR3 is TGCGCCACCCGCTCGCCACCTAAAAGCTCCTACAATGAGCAGTTCTTC. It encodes CATRSPPKSSYNEQFF.